The clone carrying this T cell receptor beta chain was seen just once. The data originate from a study of blood T cell repertoires in COVID-19. Sequenced by immunoSEQ multiplex PCR; TCRdb stores in-frame clones only, minus some. The sample yields tens of thousands of clones, roughly three quarters seen once. The CDR3 is 16 amino acids. Germline-derived CDR1 and CDR2 are SEHNR and FQNEAQ (reference sequence). The sample consisted of peripheral blood. The TCR comes from a human donor in a cohort sampled during active COVID-19. The chain links TRBV7-9 to TRBJ1-1, with 8 bases lining up with TRBD1. The CDR3: CATGPQGGGGPTEAFF. The CDR3 DNA is TGTGCGACCGGGCCACAGGGGGGAGGAGGCCCTACTGAAGCTTTCTTT.